Presented here are 21 T cell receptor beta chains from one specimen sequenced in a study of CD8 T cells in Susac syndrome. Roughly 0.5 to 1 ug RNA was reverse transcribed with random hexamers. TCRdb reprocessed the immunoSEQ multiplex PCR reads with MiXCR, giving one entry per CDR3 protein. The sample gives about 140,000 distinct CDR3 sequences, about 93% of which show up once; around 0.29% is in the top ten. Sequencing input: CD8+ T cells from PBMCs. These receptors all stem from a human donor in good health.

The chain links TRBV20-1 to TRBJ2-5, with D hard to call. Germline CDR1 reads DFQATT; CDR2 reads SNEGSKA (reference sequence). CDR3 size: 10 residues. The ends were cut back, 7 bases at V and 5 bases at J, with 8 bases in the middle. The CDR3: CSGPGETQYF. In DNA, the CDR3 is TGCAGTGGGCCGGGCGAGACCCAGTACTTC.

This clonotype was detected once. The chain recombines TRBV6-5 with TRBJ2-7; 14 bases fit TRBD2. Germline V lookup: CDR1 MNHEY, CDR2 SVGAGI. The CDR3 loop spans 14 amino acids. V trimming: 10 bases; J trimming: 6 bases; junction bases outside the gene matches: 8. The CDR3 bases are TGTGCCACAACCGGGACTAGCGGGAGCACCGAGCAGTACTTC. Translated, it gives CATTGTSGSTEQYF.

This clonotype was seen only once. The chain is built from TRBV7-6 and TRBJ2-1; 8 bases fit TRBD1. Germline V gene data show CDR1 as SGHVS and CDR2 as FNYEAQ. The CDR3 totals 16 residues. V lost 5 bases to trimming and J lost 2 bases; unmatched junction nucleotides: 8. The CDR3 sequence: CASSPDRGTPYNEQFF. The CDR3 bases are TGTGCCAGCAGCCCCGACAGGGGAACCCCCTACAATGAGCAGTTCTTC.

The chain is built from TRBV27 and TRBJ2-5; a possible D gene is TRBD2 (6 bases). In germline, CDR1 is MNHEY, CDR2 SMNVEV (reference sequence). V dropped 11 bases and J dropped 0 bases, with 16 bases sitting between them. This CDR3 region has 14 residues. The CDR3 nucleotides are TGTGCCGCTGGCTCGGAGGGGTACCAAGAGACCCAGTACTTC. Its protein is CAAGSEGYQETQYF.

The chain recombines TRBV7-9 with TRBJ2-1, with 8 bases fitting TRBD2. The CDR3 length is 13 residues. Germline values: CDR1 SEHNR, CDR2 FQNEAQ (reference sequence). V trimming: 6 bases; J trimming: 9 bases; junction bases outside the gene matches: 7. The CDR3 DNA is TGTGCCAGCAGGCGGGAGGCCCTGGGTGAGCAGTTCTTC. Its protein product is CASRREALGEQFF.

V gene TRBV6-6 combines with J gene TRBJ1-5; unclear D gene. CDR3 length equals 16 residues. The germline CDR1 and CDR2 sequences are MNHNY and SVGAGI (reference sequence). Trimming shortened V by 5 bases and J by 1 base, and 15 bases separated the two germline ends. The CDR3 sequence is CASSINRASSNQPQHF. The CDR3 coding sequence is TGTGCCAGCAGTATCAACCGGGCCTCCAGCAATCAGCCCCAGCATTTT.

CDR3 protein: CASSQIAGALLETQYF. Here the CDR3 DNA reads TGTGCCAGCAGTCAGATAGCGGGAGCCCTCCTAGAGACCCAGTACTTC. The chain has TRBV12-3 or TRBV12-4 and TRBJ2-5; 9 nucleotides match TRBD2. V was pared by 5 bases and J by 4 bases, with 11 bases of the junction left unmatched. The length of the CDR3 is 16 residues.

The chain recombines TRBV7-3 with TRBJ2-2; 10 bases fit TRBD1. The germline gives CDR1 SGHTA, CDR2 FQGTGA. The V segment lost 6 bases and the J segment 4 bases; nucleotides outside the gene matches: 5. The CDR3 is 15 residues long. The CDR3 loop is CASSPGTGATGELFF. CDR3 coding DNA: TGTGCCAGCAGTCCTGGGACAGGGGCCACCGGGGAGCTGTTTTTT. The whole variable domain, remainder taken from reference TRBV7-3 and TRBJ2-2, is GAGVSQTPSNKVTEKGKYVELRCDPISGHTALYWYRQSLGQGPEFLIYFQGTGAADDSGLPNDRFFAVRPEGSVSTLKIQRTERGDSAVYLCASSPGTGATGELFFGEGSRLTVL.

This chain connects TRBV29-1 to TRBJ2-1; unclear D gene. The V end lost 6 bases, the J end lost 7 bases, and 7 bases lay between the germline ends. This CDR3 contains 10 residues. CDR1 and CDR2 from the germline V gene are SQVTM and ANQGSEA. Here the CDR3 reads CSVLINEQFF. Written as DNA, the CDR3 is TGCAGCGTACTAATTAATGAGCAGTTCTTC.

This clonotype was recorded once. V is TRBV25-1 and J is TRBJ2-7; D not resolved. Germline values: CDR1 MGHDK, CDR2 SYGVNS. Trimming pared 2 bases from V and 6 bases from J, leaving 8 bases between. CDR3 length equals 12 residues. CDR3 sequence: CASSENLAEQYF. CDR3 DNA sequence: TGTGCCAGCAGTGAAAACCTCGCCGAGCAGTACTTC.

The chain employs TRBV4-3 and TRBJ2-1; a possible D gene is TRBD2 (5 bases). Germline V gives CDR1 LGHNA, CDR2 YSLEER. Trimming removed 4 bases from V and 3 bases from J, with 13 bases in between. The CDR3 covers 15 residues. CDR3: CASSPVERIYNEQFF. CDR3 in DNA: TGCGCCAGCAGCCCTGTAGAGCGGATCTACAATGAGCAGTTCTTC.

This chain links TRBV27 with TRBJ2-7; TRBD2 is a possible D gene (6 bases). The V end was cut by 3 bases, the J end by 5 bases, with 17 bases between. Germline V lookup: CDR1 MNHEY, CDR2 SMNVEV (reference sequence). This CDR3 comprises 15 residues. CDR3 loop: CASSFGPGVLDEQYF. CDR3 coding DNA: TGTGCCAGCAGTTTTGGGCCGGGAGTCCTCGACGAGCAGTACTTC.

This clonotype was picked up one time. The chain is built from TRBV20-1 and TRBJ2-7; TRBD1 aligns across 9 bases. Looked up from germline, CDR1 is DFQATT and CDR2 is SNEGSKA (reference sequence). V was clipped by 4 bases and J by 4 bases; unmatched bases: 5. This CDR3 contains 13 residues. CDR3 amino acids: CSATGTGFYEQYF. The CDR3 DNA reads TGCAGTGCTACCGGGACAGGGTTTTACGAGCAGTACTTC.

The rearrangement joins TRBV14 to TRBJ2-1; D not resolved. The V gene lost 3 bases and the J gene lost 2 bases, with 11 bases spanning the gap. CDR1 and CDR2 from the germline V gene are SGHDN and FVKESK. There are 15 residues in the CDR3. In DNA form, the CDR3 reads TGTGCCAGCAGCCATTCTCAGGAGACCTACAATGAGCAGTTCTTC. Protein sequence: CASSHSQETYNEQFF.

V gene TRBV7-8 combines with J gene TRBJ2-7; 7 bases agree with TRBD2. CDR1 SGHVS and CDR2 FQNEAQ come from the germline V gene. The junction had 10 bases not matched to a gene; V was cut back by 5 bases and J by 0 bases. The CDR3 length is 16 residues. As DNA, the CDR3 is TGTGCCAGCAGCATCTACGGCGGGAGTGGCTCCTACGAGCAGTACTTC. Translated: CASSIYGGSGSYEQYF. Combining the CDR3 with reference TRBV7-8 and TRBJ2-7 gives the whole variable domain GAGVSQSPRYKVAKRGQDVALRCDPISGHVSLFWYQQALGQGPEFLTYFQNEAQLDKSGLPSDRFFAERPEGSVSTLKIQRTQQEDSAVYLCASSIYGGSGSYEQYFGPGTRLTVT.

CDR3 loop: CASSVGQLLNTEAFF. CDR3 coding DNA: TGTGCCAGCAGCGTAGGACAGTTACTGAACACTGAAGCTTTCTTT. The genes are TRBV9 and TRBJ1-1; maybe TRBD1 (5 bases). Trimming took 0 bases from V and 0 from J, leaving 9 bases between them. The CDR3 has 15 amino acids. CDR1 is SGDLS and CDR2 is YYNGEE in the germline V gene.

The CDR3, as DNA: TGTGCCAGCAGTCCCTTCTTACTAGCGGGAGTGATGGATGAGCAGTTCTTC. It translates to CASSPFLLAGVMDEQFF. The genes are TRBV12-3 or TRBV12-4 and TRBJ2-1; TRBD2 aligns across 11 bases. This CDR3 comprises 17 residues. V lost 5 bases to trimming and J lost 8 bases; unmatched junction nucleotides: 14.

The chain joins TRBV2 to TRBJ2-3, with D uncertain. Germline V CDR1 and CDR2: SNHLY, FYNNEI. The CDR3 sequence is 13 residues long. Trimming cost V 3 bases and J 2 bases, with 6 bases left between them. CDR3 sequence reads: CASSDKVTDTQYF. In DNA form, the CDR3 reads TGTGCCAGCAGTGATAAGGTCACAGATACGCAGTATTTT.

V is TRBV28 and J is TRBJ2-3; 7 nucleotides align to TRBD2. Germline loops: CDR1 MDHEN, CDR2 SYDVKM. This CDR3 comprises 14 residues. After removal of 7 bases from V and 4 bases from J, the junction contained 8 bases not matched to a gene. The chain's CDR3 is CASKLRGSPDTQYF. CDR3 coding DNA: TGTGCCAGCAAGCTCCGCGGGAGTCCAGATACGCAGTATTTT.

J is TRBJ2-1 and V is TRBV29-1; 10 bases match TRBD1. The CDR3 runs 14 residues. Germline CDR1 and CDR2: SQVTM and ANQGSEA. V dropped 4 bases and J dropped 3; count of bases not matched to a gene: 3. In DNA form, the CDR3 reads TGCAGCGTTGGGGGGACAGGGGACTACAATGAGCAGTTCTTC. Translating gives CSVGGTGDYNEQFF.

The chain employs TRBV29-1 and TRBJ2-1, with D possibly being TRBD2 (6 bases). Between the trimmed V and J ends, which lost 1 base and 9 bases, there was a span of 16 bases. Germline values: CDR1 SQVTM, CDR2 ANQGSEA. CDR3 size: 14 residues. CDR3 sequence (DNA): TGCAGCGTTGAAGTTACAGCTAGCGTGGCTGAGCAGTTCTTC. This gives the protein CSVEVTASVAEQFF.